A single T cell receptor (beta chain) is shown here with its context. In its sample, this clone was seen a few times. The antigen it binds to is not known. Per-base qualities were not stored, and no clone one base away is much larger. The data were taken from a study of CD8+ T cells in alopecia areata (dated by TCRdb to the late 2010s). Study-level background: The treated patients, all with moderate-to-severe alopecia areata, were enrolled in an open-label pilot trial of oral tofacitinib given at 5 to 10 mg twice daily. Biopsies were taken from tofacitinib-treated patients at baseline and again at 4 and 24 weeks into treatment, and several of those patients also had a later scalp biopsy. Disease severity in treated patients was measured with the SALT score, which quantifies the percentage of affected scalp surface area. Patients stayed on tofacitinib for 6 to 18 months and then had 6 months of follow-up off drug so that delayed response and recurrence could be assessed. Scalp clonality was compared among normal scalp (n=4), patchy alopecia areata scalp (n=8), and alopecia totalis/universalis scalp (n=8). High-throughput TCRbeta sequencing was used to examine T cell clonal expansion in alopecia areata in both the C3H/HeJ mouse model and human patients. TCRbeta CDR3 regions were amplified by immunoSEQ multiplex PCR with 35 Vbeta forward and 13 Jbeta reverse primers. RNA was extracted with the PAXgene miRNA kit for fixed scalp, the miRNeasy kit for PBMCs, and the RNeasy kit for mouse skin. In humans, TCRbeta sequencing was performed on scalp tissue and on sorted CD4+ and CD8+ peripheral blood T cells from healthy controls and from patients with patchy or totalis/universalis alopecia areata.

Libraries were made using the immunoSEQ multiplex PCR assay. RNA was extracted from all samples and reverse transcribed into cDNA, which served as template for TCR sequencing. First-strand cDNA was synthesized using SuperScript III with a 2:1 mix of oligo-dT and random hexamers. A synthetic immune receptor repertoire was used to assess amplification bias, and residual bias was removed computationally. Under the source paper's analysis protocol: Raw reads were preprocessed to remove errors, and CDR3 was defined according to IMGT conventions as the region from the conserved cysteine to phenylalanine. Clonality was calculated as 1 minus Shannon entropy normalized by log2 of the number of productive unique TCRs. CD4 or CD8 identity of scalp clones was inferred by cross-referencing scalp TCRbeta sequences with sorted blood CD4 and CD8 repertoires. TCRdb limited this immuneACCESS table to in-frame rearrangements with V and J called. A share of clones is missing; checked studies link under half to unresolved V genes, and the rest is unexplained. V, J and clone size derive from that table, while D and trimming were established from the DNA sequence. The sample data list more than 200,000 clones, and roughly 44% of these were observed just once. The top ten clonotypes cover roughly 2.6% of the sample.

The sample's treatment or condition label, decoded: oral pan-JAK inhibitor, 5-10 mg twice daily. Lesional scalp punch biopsies and peripheral blood were collected from alopecia areata patients. PBMCs were isolated by density centrifugation and stained for CD3, CD4 and CD8, after which CD4+ and CD8+ T cells were sorted on a FACSAria. General study outcomes and caveats: Compared with mice, TCR sequences shared between patients were less clear, possibly partly because of HLA diversity across the patient population. Because the treated cohort was small and had only one nonresponder, larger studies are needed to examine links between baseline CD8+ expansion and response. Resident alphabeta T cells in normal human skin are also sequenced, complicating scalp TCR repertoire analysis, unlike mouse skin dominated by gammadelta T cells. During tofacitinib treatment, many expanded lesional clones stuck around in both scalp and blood, and this persistence may partly explain why relapse happens after treatment is stopped. With tofacitinib, both scalp clonality and the number of expanded CD8+ clones among the top 100 scalp clones went down significantly. Compared with normal scalp, lesional scalp, particularly in alopecia totalis/universalis, had higher clonality and more expanded CD8+ clones, which suggests antigenic drive.

Trimming takes 5 bases off V and 10 bases off J; junction bases not matched to a gene: 4. Including cysteine and phenylalanine, the CDR3 has 12 amino acids. The retained sequence is limited to the CDR3, 36 bases, with the frame set at the first base. According to the germline V gene (reference sequence), CDR1 reads SGHAT and CDR2 reads FQDESV. In this chain, TRBV11-1 is recombined with TRBJ2-1, with 8 central nucleotides matching TRBD1. The sequenced sample was CD4+ T cells sorted from blood, obtained at roughly week 38, from a patient treated with tofacitinib. The origin of this receptor is a human donor with alopecia areata. The CDR3 reads as follows: CASSPRTGEQFF. The bases read TGTGCCAGCAGCCCCAGGACAGGGGAGCAGTTCTTC.